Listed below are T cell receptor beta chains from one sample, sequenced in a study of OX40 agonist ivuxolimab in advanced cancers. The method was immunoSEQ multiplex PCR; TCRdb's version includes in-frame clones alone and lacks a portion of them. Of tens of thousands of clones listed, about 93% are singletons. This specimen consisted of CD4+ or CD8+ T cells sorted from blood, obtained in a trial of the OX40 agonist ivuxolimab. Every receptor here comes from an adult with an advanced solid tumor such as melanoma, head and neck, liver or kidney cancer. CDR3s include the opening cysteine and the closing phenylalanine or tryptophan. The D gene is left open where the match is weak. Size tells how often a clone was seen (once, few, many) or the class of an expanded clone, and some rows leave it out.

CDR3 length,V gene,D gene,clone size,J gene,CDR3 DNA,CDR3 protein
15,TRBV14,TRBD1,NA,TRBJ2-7,TGTGCCAGCAGCAGGGGGCTTGTGGGAGTAAGTGAGCAGTACTTC,CASSRGLVGVSEQYF
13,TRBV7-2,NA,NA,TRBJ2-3,TGTGCCAGCAGCTCCCCTTCCGGGTATACGCAGTATTTT,CASSSPSGYTQYF
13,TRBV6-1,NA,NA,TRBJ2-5,TGTGCCAGCAGTGAAGCGACACAAGAGACCCAGTACTTC,CASSEATQETQYF
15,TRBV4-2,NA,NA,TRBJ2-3,TGTGCCAGCAGCCAGACCGGACAGAACACAGATACGCAGTATTTT,CASSQTGQNTDTQYF
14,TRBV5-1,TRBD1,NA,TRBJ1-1,TGCGCCAGCAGCCTGGACAGGGGGAACACTGAAGCTTTCTTT,CASSLDRGNTEAFF
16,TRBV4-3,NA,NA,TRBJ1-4,TGCGCCAGCAGCCAAGGCGGGGGGGATCTGGGTGAAAAACTGTTTTTT,CASSQGGGDLGEKLFF
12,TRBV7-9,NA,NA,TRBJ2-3,TGTGCCAGCAGTTGGGGCAAGGAGGCGCAGTATTTT,CASSWGKEAQYF
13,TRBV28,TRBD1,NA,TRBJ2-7,TGTGCCAGCAAAGGACAGGAACCCTACGAGCAGTACTTC,CASKGQEPYEQYF
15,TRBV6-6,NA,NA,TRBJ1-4,TGTGCCAGCACTCCCGACAGTGCAACTAATGAAAAACTGTTTTTT,CASTPDSATNEKLFF
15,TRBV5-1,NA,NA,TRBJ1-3,TGCGCCAGCAGCCTACAGGGTTATTTTGGAAACACCATATATTTT,CASSLQGYFGNTIYF
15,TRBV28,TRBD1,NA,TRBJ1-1,TGTGCCTCAAGAGTCGGGACAGGGAGTAGCACTGAAGCTTTCTTT,CASRVGTGSSTEAFF
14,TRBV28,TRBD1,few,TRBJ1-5,TGTGCCAGCAGGCGTACAGGGGGAGTATGGCCCCAGCATTTT,CASRRTGGVWPQHF
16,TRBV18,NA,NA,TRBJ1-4,TGTGCCAGCTCACCGACGGACGGCGGATATAATGAAAAACTGTTTTTT,CASSPTDGGYNEKLFF
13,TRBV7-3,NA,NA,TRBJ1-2,TGTGCCAGCAGCTTAGGAGGGAACTATGGCTACACCTTC,CASSLGGNYGYTF
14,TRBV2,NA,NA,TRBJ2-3,TGTGCCAGCAGTGTCCGACAGACCACAGATACGCAGTATTTT,CASSVRQTTDTQYF
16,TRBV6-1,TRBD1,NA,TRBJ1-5,TGTGCCAGCAGTCAAGGAGGACAGGGGGACGGTCAGCCCCAGCATTTT,CASSQGGQGDGQPQHF
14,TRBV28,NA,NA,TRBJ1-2,TGTGCCAGCAGTTTTTCGGGGGCTAACTATGGCTACACCTTC,CASSFSGANYGYTF
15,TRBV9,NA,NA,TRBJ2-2,TGTGCCAGCGGAGGGGGGTTAGCGGACACCGGGGAGCTGTTTTTT,CASGGGLADTGELFF
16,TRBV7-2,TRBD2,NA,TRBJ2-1,TGTGCCAGCAGCTTAGACTTGCTAGCGGGAGCGAATGAGCAGTTCTTC,CASSLDLLAGANEQFF
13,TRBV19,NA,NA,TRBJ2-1,TGTGCCAGTACGACGCGAGGGCTTAATGAGCAGTTCTTC,CASTTRGLNEQFF
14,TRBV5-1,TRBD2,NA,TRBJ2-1,TGCGCCAGTAGGGTACTAGCGGACTCGGATGAGCAGTTCTTC,CASRVLADSDEQFF
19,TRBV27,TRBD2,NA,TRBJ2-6,TGTGCCAGCAGTTACCGAGCGGGACTAAGCCACTCTGGGGCCAACGTCCTGACTTTC,CASSYRAGLSHSGANVLTF
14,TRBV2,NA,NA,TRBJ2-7,TGTGCCAGCCATGGTCTACGGACAACCTACGAGCAGTACTTC,CASHGLRTTYEQYF
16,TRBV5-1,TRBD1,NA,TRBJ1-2,TGCGCCAGCAGCCCGGACAGGCCCCATGAGGTTTATGGCTACACCTTC,CASSPDRPHEVYGYTF
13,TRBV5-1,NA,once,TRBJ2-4,TGCGCCAGCAGCTTGGATCCTACAAACATTCAGTACTTC,CASSLDPTNIQYF
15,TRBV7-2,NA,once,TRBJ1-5,TGTGCCAGCAGCTTAGAAGGCGGAAGCAATCAGCCCCAGCATTTT,CASSLEGGSNQPQHF
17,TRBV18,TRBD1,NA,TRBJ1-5,TGTGCCAGCTCAGACTTCCAGGGGGCGAGGGGCAATCAGCCCCAGCATTTT,CASSDFQGARGNQPQHF
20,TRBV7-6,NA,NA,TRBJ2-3,TGTGCCAGCAGCTTAAGATCTAGAAGGGACCGGGAGAAGGGCACAGATACGCAGTATTTT,CASSLRSRRDREKGTDTQYF
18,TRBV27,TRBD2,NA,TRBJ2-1,TGTGCCAGCAGTTTAAACAAAGGGAGGGCGAGCTCCTACAATGAGCAGTTCTTC,CASSLNKGRASSYNEQFF
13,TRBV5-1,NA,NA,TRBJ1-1,TGCGCCAGCAGGGGTCAGGGGAACACTGAAGCTTTCTTT,CASRGQGNTEAFF
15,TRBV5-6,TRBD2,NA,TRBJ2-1,TGTGCCAGCAGCTTAAGACTAGCGGCCTACAATGAGCAGTTCTTC,CASSLRLAAYNEQFF
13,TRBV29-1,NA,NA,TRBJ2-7,TGCAGCGTGGGACGGGACCGGTATGGGGAGCAGTACTTC,CSVGRDRYGEQYF
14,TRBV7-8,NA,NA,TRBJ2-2,TGTGCCAGCAGCTCCCATTGGGGACAAGGGGAGCTGTTTTTT,CASSSHWGQGELFF
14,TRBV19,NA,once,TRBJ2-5,TGTGCCAGTAGTATAACGGGATCAACCGAGACCCAGTACTTC,CASSITGSTETQYF
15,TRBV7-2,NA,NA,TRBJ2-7,TGTGCCAGCAGCTTAGTGGGGGGACAAATCTACGAGCAGTACTTC,CASSLVGGQIYEQYF
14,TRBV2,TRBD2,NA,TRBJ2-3,TGTGCCGGGCTATGGGGGGAGGGCCCAGATACGCAGTATTTT,CAGLWGEGPDTQYF